This T cell receptor (beta chain) is drawn from a study of pediatric ulcerative colitis. One to two pinch biopsies were taken from the rectum during colonoscopy. The method was immunoSEQ multiplex PCR; TCRdb's version includes in-frame clones alone and lacks a portion of them. The sample includes 30,000 to 35,000 clones, about 81% of them seen just once. Trimming cost V 1 base and J 1 base; bases outside gene matches: 10. CDR1 and CDR2 from the germline V gene are SGHRS and YFSETQ. There are 19 residues in the CDR3. This clonotype was obtained from a boy aged 5-17 years with mild ulcerative colitis. The genes are TRBV5-1 and TRBJ2-3; TRBD2 matches at 12 bases. The sample was gut tissue. The DNA for the CDR3 is TGCGCCAGCAGCTTGACCCCTAGCGGGGGGGCGAGGGGCACAGATACGCAGTATTTT. Encoded protein: CASSLTPSGGARGTDTQYF.